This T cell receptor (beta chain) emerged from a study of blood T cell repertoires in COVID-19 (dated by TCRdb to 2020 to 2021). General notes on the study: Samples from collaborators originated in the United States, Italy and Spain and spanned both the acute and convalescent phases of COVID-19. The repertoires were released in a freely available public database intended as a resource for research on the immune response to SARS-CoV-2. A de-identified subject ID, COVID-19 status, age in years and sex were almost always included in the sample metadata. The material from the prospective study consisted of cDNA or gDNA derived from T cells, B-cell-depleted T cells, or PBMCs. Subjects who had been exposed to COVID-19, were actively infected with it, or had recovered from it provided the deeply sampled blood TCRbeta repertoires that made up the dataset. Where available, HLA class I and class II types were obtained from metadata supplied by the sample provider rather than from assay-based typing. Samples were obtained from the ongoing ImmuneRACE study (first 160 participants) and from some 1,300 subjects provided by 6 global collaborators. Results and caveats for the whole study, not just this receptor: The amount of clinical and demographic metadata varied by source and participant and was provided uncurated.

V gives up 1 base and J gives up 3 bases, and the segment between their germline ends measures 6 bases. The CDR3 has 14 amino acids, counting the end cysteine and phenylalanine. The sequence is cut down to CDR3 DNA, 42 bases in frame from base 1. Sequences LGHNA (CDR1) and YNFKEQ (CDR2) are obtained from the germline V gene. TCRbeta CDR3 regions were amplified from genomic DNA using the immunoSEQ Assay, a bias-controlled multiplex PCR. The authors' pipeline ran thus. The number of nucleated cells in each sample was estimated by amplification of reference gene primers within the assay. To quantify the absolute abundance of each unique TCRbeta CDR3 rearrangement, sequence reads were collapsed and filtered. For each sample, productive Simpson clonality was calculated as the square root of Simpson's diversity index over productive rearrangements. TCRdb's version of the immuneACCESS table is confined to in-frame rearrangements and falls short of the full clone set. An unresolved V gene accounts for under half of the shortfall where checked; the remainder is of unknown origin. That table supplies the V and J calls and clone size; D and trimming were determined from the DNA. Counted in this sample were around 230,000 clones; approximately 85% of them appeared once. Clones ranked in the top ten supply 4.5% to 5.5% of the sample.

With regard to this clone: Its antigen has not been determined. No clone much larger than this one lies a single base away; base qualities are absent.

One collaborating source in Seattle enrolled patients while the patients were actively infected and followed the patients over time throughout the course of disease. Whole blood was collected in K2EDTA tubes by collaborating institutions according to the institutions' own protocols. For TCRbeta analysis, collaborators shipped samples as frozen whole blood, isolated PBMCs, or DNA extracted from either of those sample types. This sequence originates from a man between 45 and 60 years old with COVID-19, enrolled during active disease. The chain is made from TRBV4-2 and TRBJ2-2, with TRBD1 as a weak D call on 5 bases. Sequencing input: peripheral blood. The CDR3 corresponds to CASSQARDTGELFF. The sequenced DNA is TGTGCCAGCAGCCAAGCCAGGGACACCGGGGAGCTGTTTTTT.